This T cell receptor (beta chain) was identified in a study of blood T cell repertoires in COVID-19. About the study: Sites across the United States, Italy and Spain contributed samples from acute and convalescent COVID-19.

Sequencing was performed with immunoSEQ multiplex PCR; in TCRdb, only in-frame clones are kept and a portion is missing. This sample carries 230,000 or so clones, around 88% of them seen once, and the ten largest clones take roughly 14%. Sequences were obtained from PBMCs or T cells enriched from blood (not recorded which). The receptor was isolated from a woman in her forties or fifties with acute COVID-19.

CDR3 nucleotides: TGTGCCAGCAGCCAAGGGCCAAACACCGGGGAGCTGTTTTTT. Translating gives CASSQGPNTGELFF. The chain uses TRBV3-1 (or the pseudogene TRBV3-2) and TRBJ2-2; the D is unclear. Germline V lookup: CDR1 LGHDT, CDR2 YNNKEL (reference sequence). Between the trimmed V and J ends, which lost 1 base and 2 bases, there was a span of 5 bases. The CDR3 is made up of 14 amino acids.